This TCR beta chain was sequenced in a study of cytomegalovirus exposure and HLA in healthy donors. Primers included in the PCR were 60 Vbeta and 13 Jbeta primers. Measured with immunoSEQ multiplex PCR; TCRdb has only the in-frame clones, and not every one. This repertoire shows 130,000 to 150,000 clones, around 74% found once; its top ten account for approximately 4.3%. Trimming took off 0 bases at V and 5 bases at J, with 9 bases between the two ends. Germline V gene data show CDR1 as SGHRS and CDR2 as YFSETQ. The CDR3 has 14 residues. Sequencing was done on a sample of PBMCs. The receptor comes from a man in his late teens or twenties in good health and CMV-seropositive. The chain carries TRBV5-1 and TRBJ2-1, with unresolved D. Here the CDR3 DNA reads TGCGCCAGCAGCTTGGACAGCTTTAACAATGAGCAGTTCTTC. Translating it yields CASSLDSFNNEQFF. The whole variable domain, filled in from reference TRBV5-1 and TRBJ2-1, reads KAGVTQTPRYLIKTRGQQVTLSCSPISGHRSVSWYQQTPGQGLQFLFEYFSETQRNKGNFPGRFSGRQFSNSRSEMNVSTLELGDSALYLCASSLDSFNNEQFFGPGTRLTVL.